This TCR beta chain comes out of a study of blood T cells in healthy people across ages. Study-wide findings and caveats: It was held that the diversity estimates obtained from one million T cells were underestimates.

There are 15 residues in the CDR3. Per germline, CDR1 LGHDT and CDR2 YNNKEL (reference sequence). A second PCR, run for roughly 7 to 12 cycles, used a sample-barcoded 5' primer plus a J-beta primer mix. All cDNA molecules were each tagged by a template-switch adaptor with 12 random nucleotides. From the 5' RACE reads, TCRdb called clonotypes with MiXCR, one entry per CDR3 protein. The sample records 550,000 to 800,000 distinct CDR3 sequences, around 32% being singletons. A word on this clonotype: Its antigen is unknown. A much larger clone lies one base from this, so it may be a read error.

The rearrangement links TRBV3-1 to TRBJ2-3; D could derive from TRBD1 or TRBD2 (5 bases each). Sequenced sample: blood. This sequence was found in a woman older than 75 in good health. The CDR3 here is CASSRGPSSTGTQYF. The CDR3, as DNA: TGTGCCAGCAGCCGGGGACCTTCTAGCACAGGTACGCAGTATTTT.